This is a list of T cell receptor beta chains from one sample in a study of T-cell reconstitution after alpha-beta-depleted transplantation in children. TCRdb reprocessed the PCR reads via MiXCR and lists one record per CDR3 protein. The table has around 700,000 distinct CDR3 sequences, around 13% seen once. The starting material was PBMCs, obtained before TCRalphabeta/CD19-depleted stem cell transplant. Receptor source: a girl aged 2 to 9 with congenital amegakaryocytic thrombocytopenia, due to receive a stem cell transplant. Both conserved end residues are part of each CDR3. D genes are given only for firm matches. Some rows have no size entry. The others give once, few or many, or a class for an expanded clone.

D	length	size	V	J	DNA	CDR3
-	14	many	TRBV5-1	TRBJ2-5	TGCGCCAGCAGCCCGCAGACCTACCAAGAGACCCAGTACTTC	CASSPQTYQETQYF
TRBD1	14	-	TRBV2	TRBJ2-1	TGTGCCGGACAGGGGGCCACGATCGGCAATGAGCAGTTCTTC	CAGQGATIGNEQFF
-	12	many	TRBV6-5	TRBJ1-1	TGTGCCAGCAAGGAGGTGGGGATGAAAGCTTTCTTT	CASKEVGMKAFF
-	15	many	TRBV27	TRBJ2-1	TGTGCCAGCAGCCCCAGGTTCCGCTCCTACAATGAGCAGTTCTTC	CASSPRFRSYNEQFF
-	12	many	TRBV20-1	TRBJ1-5	TGCAGTGCAGCTGGGCCGAATCAGCCCCAGCATTTT	CSAAGPNQPQHF
-	16	-	TRBV12-3/TRBV12-4	TRBJ2-2	TGTGCCAGCACCCCGATCGGGGGTGTGGTAGCCGGGGAGCTGTTTTTT	CASTPIGGVVAGELFF
-	14	many	TRBV10-3	TRBJ2-5	TGTGCCGTCCGCTTGGGGGTAAATCAAGAGACCCAGTACTTC	CAVRLGVNQETQYF
-	15	-	TRBV20-1	TRBJ1-4	TGCAGTGCTAGAGATCTTAGGAAAACGGGGGGAAAACTGTTTTTT	CSARDLRKTGGKLFF
-	13	many	TRBV3-1	TRBJ2-7	TGTGCCAGCAGCCGTCTACTAGCTCGCGAGCAGTACTTC	CASSRLLAREQYF
TRBD1	16	many	TRBV10-2	TRBJ2-7	TGCGCCAGCAGTGATCTCGACAGGGGGTTCTCCTACGAGCAGTACTTC	CASSDLDRGFSYEQYF
-	14	-	TRBV5-1	TRBJ2-3	TGCGCCAGCAGCTTGTCTAGACCCACCTATACGCAGTATTTT	CASSLSRPTYTQYF
-	14	few	TRBV15	TRBJ2-7	TGTGCCACCAGCAGAGGAGTAGGGTCCTACGAGCAGTACTTC	CATSRGVGSYEQYF
TRBD2	15	many	TRBV20-1	TRBJ2-3	TGCAGTGCTAGGGGCGCGGGAGGCCGGACAGATACGCAGTATTTT	CSARGAGGRTDTQYF
-	14	few	TRBV18	TRBJ1-5	TGTGCCAGCTCACCGGGGTTTAAAAATCAGCCCCAGCATTTT	CASSPGFKNQPQHF
-	15	many	TRBV7-9	TRBJ1-3	TGTGCCAGCAGCTCTAAAGCGGGGAGGGAAAACACCATATATTTT	CASSSKAGRENTIYF
-	15	-	TRBV7-9	TRBJ2-2	TGTGCCAGCAGCTCGAATTGGGAGCGGACCGGGGAGCTGTTTTTT	CASSSNWERTGELFF
-	17	many	TRBV30	TRBJ1-5	TGTGCCTGGCATTCAGGTATAACAGGGCATTGGGGTCAGCCCCAGCATTTT	CAWHSGITGHWGQPQHF
-	16	-	TRBV19	TRBJ2-7	TGTGCCAGTAGTAGGTACGAGGCAGGGTGGGGAGGCGAGCAGTACTTC	CASSRYEAGWGGEQYF
-	14	many	TRBV20-1	TRBJ1-1	TGCAGTGCCGCTCCAGCCGGGACCAAAACTGAAGCTTTCTTT	CSAAPAGTKTEAFF
TRBD1	15	few	TRBV12-3/TRBV12-4	TRBJ2-2	TGTGCCAGCAGGATTCAGGGGGCGAACACCGGGGAGCTGTTTTTT	CASRIQGANTGELFF
TRBD1	15	many	TRBV28	TRBJ2-7	TGTGCCAGCAGTCTAAGGACAGGGCTAATCTACGAGCAGTACTTC	CASSLRTGLIYEQYF
-	12	-	TRBV14	TRBJ2-1	TGTGCCAGCAGCCAAGGTCGAAGTGAGCAGTTCTTC	CASSQGRSEQFF
-	15	many	TRBV10-3	TRBJ2-5	TGTGCCATCAGTGATTACGGAGGGGAAAAAGAGACCCAGTACTTC	CAISDYGGEKETQYF
-	14	many	TRBV20-1	TRBJ1-1	TGCAGTGCCGCAAGGGAGGCCCTGAACACTGAAGCTTTCTTT	CSAAREALNTEAFF
TRBD1	15	many	TRBV19	TRBJ1-1	TGTGCCAGTAATCCATCGGACAGGGTGGACACTGAAGCTTTCTTT	CASNPSDRVDTEAFF
-	14	-	TRBV20-1	TRBJ2-7	TGCAGTGCTAGAGGTGCGGGCTCCGTCTACGAGCAGTACTTC	CSARGAGSVYEQYF
-	15	many	TRBV5-1	TRBJ1-1	TGCGCCAGCAGCTTGGCCGTGGGGTCTAACACTGAAGCTTTCTTT	CASSLAVGSNTEAFF
-	13	few	TRBV29-1	TRBJ2-5	TGCAGCTGCCGTTTCGGGGGCGTCGAGACCCAGTACTTC	CSCRFGGVETQYF
-	15	once	TRBV3-1	TRBJ2-1	TGTGCCAGCAGCCTGTCGGGGGCCGACTACAATGAGCAGTTCTTC	CASSLSGADYNEQFF
-	13	many	TRBV2	TRBJ2-1	TGTGCCAGCAGTGAATCTGAGCGGAATCAGCAGTTCTTC	CASSESERNQQFF
-	13	few	TRBV18	TRBJ2-5	TGTGCCAGCTTACCCAGCGTCCAAGAGACCCAGTACTTC	CASLPSVQETQYF
-	15	-	TRBV25-1	TRBJ1-2	TGTGCCAGCAGTGAATTTGGGGCGTCGGACTATGGCTACACCTTC	CASSEFGASDYGYTF
TRBD1	15	-	TRBV27	TRBJ2-2	TGTGCCAGCAGTTATAGGGGGCCTAACACCGGGGAGCTGTTTTTT	CASSYRGPNTGELFF
TRBD2	16	many	TRBV12-3/TRBV12-4	TRBJ2-5	TGTGCCAGCAGTTTCCTAGCGGGAGGTCCTCAAGAGACCCAGTACTTC	CASSFLAGGPQETQYF
-	13	few	TRBV3-1	TRBJ2-2	TGTGCCAGCAGCCAAATAGGAGCCGGGGAGCTGTTTTTT	CASSQIGAGELFF
-	14	-	TRBV9	TRBJ2-3	TGTGCCAGCAGCGTAGGTGGGGGGAGTGGTACGCAGTATTTT	CASSVGGGSGTQYF
-	13	many	TRBV15	TRBJ2-1	TGTGCCACCAGCCCCCAGACGGACAATGAGCAGTTCTTC	CATSPQTDNEQFF
-	14	-	TRBV12-3/TRBV12-4	TRBJ1-5	TGTGCCAGCAGTTTTGCAGGTATAAATCAGCCCCAGCATTTT	CASSFAGINQPQHF
-	14	few	TRBV5-6	TRBJ1-1	TGTGCCAGCAGCTGGGACACGCTGAACACTGAAGCTTTCTTT	CASSWDTLNTEAFF
-	15	-	TRBV29-1	TRBJ2-2	TGCAGCGTTGAAACGGGGGAAGGGGACACCGGGGAGCTGTTTTTT	CSVETGEGDTGELFF
-	16	-	TRBV18	TRBJ1-1	TGTGCCAGCGTAAAATGGGGGGACGGTTTGGACACTGAAGCTTTCTTT	CASVKWGDGLDTEAFF
-	14	many	TRBV20-1	TRBJ1-6	TGCAGTGCTAGAGTCTCACAGGAGCATTCACCCCTCCACTTT	CSARVSQEHSPLHF
TRBD2	14	few	TRBV5-1	TRBJ2-1	TGCGCCAGCAGCTTGGATGGGGGGGTGGCTGAGCAGTTCTTC	CASSLDGGVAEQFF
-	11	few	TRBV29-1	TRBJ2-5	TGCAGCGTTCTCCTCGGAGAGACCCAGTACTTC	CSVLLGETQYF
-	14	few	TRBV30	TRBJ2-7	TGTGCCTGGAGTGTACTAAGCTGGCGGGGCGAGCAGTACTTC	CAWSVLSWRGEQYF
TRBD1	12	-	TRBV20-1	TRBJ1-2	TGCAGTGCTAGGACAGGGGGCTTTGGCTACACCTTC	CSARTGGFGYTF
-	12	few	TRBV5-1	TRBJ2-1	TGCGCCAGCAGCTTTGCGGTAAATGAGCAGTTCTTC	CASSFAVNEQFF
-	13	many	TRBV20-1	TRBJ2-2	TGCAGTGCCAGTCCGGGGGCCACCGGGGAGCTGTTTTTT	CSASPGATGELFF
-	19	many	TRBV5-1	TRBJ1-4	TGCGCCAGCAGCCGTACAGGGATGAGGGGTCAAACCCAAGATGAAAAACTGTTTTTT	CASSRTGMRGQTQDEKLFF
TRBD2	15	-	TRBV19	TRBJ2-3	TGTGCCAGTAGCACTAGCGGGGATGACTCAGATACGCAGTATTTT	CASSTSGDDSDTQYF
TRBD2	16	few	TRBV7-2	TRBJ2-3	TGTGCCAGCAGCTTAGTAGGACTAGGTCGCACAGATACGCAGTATTTT	CASSLVGLGRTDTQYF
-	16	many	TRBV6-5	TRBJ2-3	TGTGCCAGCAGTTACTTACCGGGAGATGGGACAGATACGCAGTATTTT	CASSYLPGDGTDTQYF
TRBD1	16	few	TRBV3-1	TRBJ2-1	TGTGCCAGCAGCCAAGGAAAGGACAGGGTAGGCAATGAGCAGTTCTTC	CASSQGKDRVGNEQFF
-	13	-	TRBV27	TRBJ2-1	TGTGCCAGCAGTAAATCAGCGTACAATGAGCAGTTCTTC	CASSKSAYNEQFF
-	12	many	TRBV7-2	TRBJ2-1	TGTGCCAGCAGCTTAGCTGCGGGTGAGCAGTTCTTC	CASSLAAGEQFF